This T cell receptor (beta chain) appears in the sequencing data of a study of blood T cell repertoires in COVID-19. Data came from immunoSEQ multiplex PCR; TCRdb stores just in-frame clones and leaves some out. The sample records about 54,000 clones, about four fifths being singletons. Germline-derived CDR1 and CDR2 are SGHRS and YFSETQ. V lost 3 bases, J lost 3 bases, and 13 bases lay in between. This CDR3 has 14 residues. The V and J genes are TRBV5-1 and TRBJ2-7, with D possibly TRBD1 on 6 matching bases. Sequenced material: peripheral blood. The source of this sequence is a woman aged 60-70 years with acute or convalescent COVID-19. The CDR3 DNA follows: TGCGCCAGCAGCTCGGACAGTACGATCTACGAGCAGTACTTC. It is translated as CASSSDSTIYEQYF.